The text below deals with one T cell receptor (beta chain). This clone's antigen is unknown. Per-base quality was not reported, and no clone a single base away is much larger than it. This specimen's time point label, per the study, means: baseline before first vaccination. Vaccinee samples were obtained from the UK trials COV001 and COV002, which included a single-blind randomized controlled phase 2/3 trial of AZD1222 (ChAdOx1 nCoV-19) in healthy adults. For TCRbeta chain sequencing, PBMC samples from trial participants were taken at day 0 and at day 28 after the second dose. The CDR3 regions of human TCRbeta chains were analyzed by immunosequencing. On the study's bioinformatics: TCRs in the repertoires were compared against a reference library of SARS-CoV-2-specific TCRs that had been generated with the MIRA antigen-specificity platform. Breadth was defined as the fraction of unique TCRs that were SARS-CoV-2-associated. Depth was defined as the fraction of total T cells that were SARS-CoV-2-associated. Using the MIRA data, each spike-specific TCR was assigned both to the spike region to which the TCR was reactive and to a CD4 or CD8 class. Log10-transformed breadth and depth values were compared by one-way ANOVA with Sidak's multiple comparisons tests. TCRdb mirrors the immuneACCESS table, restricted to in-frame sequences. Some clones are absent from its copies; in checked studies, under half trace to an unresolved V gene, and the reason for the others is unknown. The D gene and trimming were derived from the DNA, and the V and J assignments and clone size from that table. Across this sample there are about 120,000 clones, with 91% seen only once. Under 3.5% of the sample goes to the ten largest clones.

The cysteine opens and the phenylalanine closes a CDR3 of 13 amino acids. Only the CDR3 part of the read is kept: 39 bases, read in frame from the first base. CDR1 and CDR2 are drawn from the germline V gene: MDHEN, SYDVKM. V drops 6 bases and J drops 6 bases, leaving 12 bases in between. These data come from a study of T cell responses to AZD1222 COVID-19 vaccine (dated by TCRdb to about 2021). For the study in its entirety: AZD1222 recipients given second doses at about 4 weeks or at about 12 weeks were pooled, since spike-specific TCR depth and breadth were not found to differ between the two schedules. TCR sequencing covered more than 230 trial participants: around 210 given two doses of AZD1222 and 26 given two doses of MenACWY control vaccine. Trial participants were enrolled by age into subgroups of 18-55, 56-69 and 70-plus years, and 148, 28 and 57 TCR-sequenced participants, respectively, were included in these subgroups.

What the study reported, not specific to this receptor: No day 14 peak-response samples were available, so repertoires were characterized only after the peak T cell response. After two AZD1222 doses, spike-specific TCR breadth and depth were significantly higher than at day 0 and than in MenACWY recipients. Conclusions about previously exposed vaccinees are limited because only five to seven AZD1222 recipients were SARS-CoV-2 seropositive at baseline. Reportedly, close to half of the unique spike-specific TCRs recognized epitopes lying outside the regions that are mutated in the B.1.351 and B.1.1.7 variants. Participants were mostly white British and included more females than males, and it was suggested by the authors that clonal diversity may have been underestimated. Vaccine-associated CD4 TCRs spanned the whole spike protein, with dominant responses in regions 160-218 and 743-854. In the small 56-69-year group, the increase in depth fell short of significance, most likely because of low power.

The chain uses TRBV28 and TRBJ1-5; the D segment could be TRBD1, given 6 matching bases. The sample in question was peripheral blood, obtained on day 0 of AZD1222 vaccination. The receptor comes from an adult in good health. Here the CDR3 is given as CASRNRGPQPQHF. The nucleotide sequence is TGTGCCAGCAGGAACCGGGGGCCTCAGCCCCAGCATTTT.